This T cell receptor beta chain derives from a study of T cells in narcolepsy. J lost 5 bases, V lost 2 bases, and 9 bases had no gene match. This CDR3 contains 16 residues. Germline V gives CDR1 SNHLY, CDR2 FYNNEI. Study-wide results and limits: Autoreactive clone sequences were missing from some blood memory CD4+ repertoires. Comparing one patient's CSF and blood CD4+ clonotypes highlighted HCRT- and TRIB2-specific autoreactive clonotypes.

Concerning this clone: Its antigen is still unknown.

Profiled with immunoSEQ multiplex PCR; TCRdb holds only in-frame clones, not every one. The sample lists about 30,000 clones; around 79% were seen once. The receptor's source is a human donor with narcolepsy. The V call is TRBV2, the J call TRBJ2-5; 9 bases align to TRBD2. The material sequenced was CD45RA- memory CD4+ T cells from PBMCs. The CDR3 nucleotides are TGTGCCAGCAGTGAATTCGTAGCGGGAGATTCGGAGACCCAGTACTTC. Amino acid sequence: CASSEFVAGDSETQYF.